These T cell receptor beta chains were read from a single sample in a study of T cell responses to AZD1222 COVID-19 vaccine. This table comes from immunoSEQ multiplex PCR, and its TCRdb copy is limited to in-frame clones, with some not included. The sample includes about 84,000 clones, about 86% of them seen just once. The starting material was peripheral blood, obtained 28 days after the second AZD1222 dose. Receptors originate from an adult who received the AZD1222 COVID-19 vaccine. CDR3s leave out the opening cysteine and the closing phenylalanine or tryptophan.

V gene | CDR3 protein
TRBV28 | ASSLNQQGANGYT
TRBV3-1/TRBV3-2 | ASSQTHSNQPQH
TRBV7-6 | ASSLGSGASYNEQF
TRBV4-1 | ASSSPAGQRSYEQY
TRBV6-2/TRBV6-3 | ASSPAVRGLSQPQH
TRBV10-1 | ASSPGGGRIEKLF
TRBV18 | ASSGGQGSTDTQY
TRBV11-2 | ASSFRDRAYSPLH
TRBV28 | ASSLVGRSYEQY
TRBV4-1 | ASSQGWGGANYGYT
TRBV5-4 | ASSLTSGSQDEQF
TRBV4-1 | ASSQSPTTNEKLF
TRBV7-2 | ASSLRTYEQY
TRBV6-1 | ASSEDGARGTEAF
TRBV11-2 | ASSIDRGGGGYT
TRBV20-1 | SASREGGSYGYT
TRBV5-1 | ASSLAKTASYEQY
TRBV28 | ASSLSTDTQY
TRBV5-5 | ASSPTATGAYGYT
TRBV19 | ASSGSGEQY
TRBV18 | ASSPSGVNGYT
TRBV5-4 | ASSPGLGGYNEQF
TRBV28 | ASSPLLRTSGGAVEQY
TRBV5-8 | ASSTPNLDEQF
TRBV19 | ASSPTGSRRQPQH
TRBV28 | ASKLTDMPEAF
TRBV28 | ASSLSGRAYNQPQH
TRBV4-1 | ASSQGWAGGNTEAF
TRBV3-1/TRBV3-2 | ASSQSGANTGELF
TRBV19 | AGGTGNGYT
TRBV7-9 | ASKNLGGKNEQF
TRBV5-4 | ASSLEAGGNTIY
TRBV7-9 | ASSLAGAGNTIY
TRBV4-3 | ASSQAGSVNTEAF
TRBV5-4 | ASSQGTGVGYT
TRBV5-1 | ASSYRGLAGLWGTGELF
TRBV27 | ASSFSVVPRLTTGMNTEAF
TRBV28 | ASSSGGAGTEAF
TRBV19 | ASSKSGASGQPQH
TRBV29-1 | SAGDSLSNQPQH
TRBV11-3 | ASSRGQGSYNEQF
TRBV18 | ASSPTYNEQF
TRBV6-2/TRBV6-3 | ASSYRTSSGTDTQY
TRBV18 | ASSPPGQSNSPLH
TRBV19 | ASSIWVSENEKLF
TRBV5-1 | ASSLVGGKRGNNEQF
TRBV28 | ASRPEWGTNEKLF
TRBV12-3/TRBV12-4 | ASSQDYGYT